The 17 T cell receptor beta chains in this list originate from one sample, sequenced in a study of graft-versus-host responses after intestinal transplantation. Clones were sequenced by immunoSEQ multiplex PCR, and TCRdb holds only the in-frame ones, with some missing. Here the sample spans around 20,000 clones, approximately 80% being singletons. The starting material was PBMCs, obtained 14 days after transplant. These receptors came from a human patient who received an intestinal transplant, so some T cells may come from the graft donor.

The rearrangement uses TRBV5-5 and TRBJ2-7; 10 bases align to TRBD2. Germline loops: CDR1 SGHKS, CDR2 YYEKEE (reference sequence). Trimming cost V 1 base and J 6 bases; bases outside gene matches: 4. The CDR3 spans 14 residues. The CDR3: CASSLSGGAAEQYF. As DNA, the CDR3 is TGTGCCAGCAGCTTGAGCGGGGGGGCCGCCGAGCAGTACTTC.

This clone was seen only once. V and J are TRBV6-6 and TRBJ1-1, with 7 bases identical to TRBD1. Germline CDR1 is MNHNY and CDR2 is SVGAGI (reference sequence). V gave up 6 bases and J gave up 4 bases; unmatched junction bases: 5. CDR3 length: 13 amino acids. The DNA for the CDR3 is TGTGCCAGCAGCAGACAGGGCCTCACTGAAGCTTTCTTT. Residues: CASSRQGLTEAFF.

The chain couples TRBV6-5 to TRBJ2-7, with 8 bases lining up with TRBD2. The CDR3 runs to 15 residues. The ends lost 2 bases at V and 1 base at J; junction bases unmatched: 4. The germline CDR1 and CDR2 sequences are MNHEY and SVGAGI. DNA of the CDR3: TGTGCCAGCAGTTACCGGGGCGGGGGGTCCTACGAGCAGTACTTC. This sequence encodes CASSYRGGGSYEQYF.

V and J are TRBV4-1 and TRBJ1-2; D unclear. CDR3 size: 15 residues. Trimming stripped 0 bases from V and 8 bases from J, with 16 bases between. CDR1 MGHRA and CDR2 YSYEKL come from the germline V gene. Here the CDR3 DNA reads TGCGCCAGCAGCCAAGATCGGGAGCTTCCTGGAGGCTACACCTTC. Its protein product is CASSQDRELPGGYTF.

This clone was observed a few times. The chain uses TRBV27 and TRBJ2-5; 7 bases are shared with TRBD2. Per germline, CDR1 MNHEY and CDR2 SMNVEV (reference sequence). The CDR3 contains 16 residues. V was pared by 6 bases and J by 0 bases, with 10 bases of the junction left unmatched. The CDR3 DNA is TGTGCCAGCAGCCCTAATCCGGGGGGAAACCAAGAGACCCAGTACTTC. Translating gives CASSPNPGGNQETQYF.

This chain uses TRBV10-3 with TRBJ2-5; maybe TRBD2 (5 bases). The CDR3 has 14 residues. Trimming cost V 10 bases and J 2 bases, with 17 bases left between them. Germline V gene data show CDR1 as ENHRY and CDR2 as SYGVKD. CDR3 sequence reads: CATGSLGGQETQYF. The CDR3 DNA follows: TGTGCCACGGGGAGTTTGGGCGGTCAAGAGACCCAGTACTTC.

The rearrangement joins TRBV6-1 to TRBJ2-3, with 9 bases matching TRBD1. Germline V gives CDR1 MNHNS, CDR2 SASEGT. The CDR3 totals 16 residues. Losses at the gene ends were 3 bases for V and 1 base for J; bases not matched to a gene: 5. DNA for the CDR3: TGTGCCAGCAGTGAGCCAACAGGGGGCGGCACAGATACGCAGTATTTT. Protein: CASSEPTGGGTDTQYF.

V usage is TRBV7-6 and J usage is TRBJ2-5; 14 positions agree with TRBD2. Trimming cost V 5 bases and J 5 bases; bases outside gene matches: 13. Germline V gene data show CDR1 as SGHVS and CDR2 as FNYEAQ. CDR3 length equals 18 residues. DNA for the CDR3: TGTGCCAGCAGCCACTTAGGGACTAGCGGGGGTCCCAAGGAGACCCAGTACTTC. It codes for CASSHLGTSGGPKETQYF.

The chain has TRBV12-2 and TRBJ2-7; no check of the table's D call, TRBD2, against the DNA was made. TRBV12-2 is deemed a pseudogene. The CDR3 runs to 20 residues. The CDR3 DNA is TGTGCAAGGCGCTTAGCGTTTATAGGTTCCGGACTAGCGGTGACCTACGAGCAGTACTTC. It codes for CARRLAFIGSGLAVTYEQYF.

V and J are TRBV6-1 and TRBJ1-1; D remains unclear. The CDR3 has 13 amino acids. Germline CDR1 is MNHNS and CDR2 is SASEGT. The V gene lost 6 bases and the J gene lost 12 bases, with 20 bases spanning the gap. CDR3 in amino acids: CASSRPASLLPFF. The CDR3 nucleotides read TGTGCCAGCAGCCGGCCAGCTTCCCTATTACCTTTCTTT.

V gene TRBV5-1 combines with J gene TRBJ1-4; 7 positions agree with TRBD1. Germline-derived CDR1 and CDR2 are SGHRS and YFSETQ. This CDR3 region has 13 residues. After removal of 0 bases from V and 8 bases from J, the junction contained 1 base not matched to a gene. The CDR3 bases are TGCGCCAGCAGCTTGGAACAGGGGGAAAAACTGTTTTTT. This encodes CASSLEQGEKLFF. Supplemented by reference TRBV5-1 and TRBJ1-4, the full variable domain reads KAGVTQTPRYLIKTRGQQVTLSCSPISGHRSVSWYQQTPGQGLQFLFEYFSETQRNKGNFPGRFSGRQFSNSRSEMNVSTLELGDSALYLCASSLEQGEKLFFGSGTQLSVL.

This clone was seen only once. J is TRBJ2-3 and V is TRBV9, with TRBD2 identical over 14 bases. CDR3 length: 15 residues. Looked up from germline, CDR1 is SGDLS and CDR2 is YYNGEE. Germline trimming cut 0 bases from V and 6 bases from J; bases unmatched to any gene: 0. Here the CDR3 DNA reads TGTGCCAGCAGCGTAGGACTAGCGGGGGGGGATACGCAGTATTTT. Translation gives CASSVGLAGGDTQYF.

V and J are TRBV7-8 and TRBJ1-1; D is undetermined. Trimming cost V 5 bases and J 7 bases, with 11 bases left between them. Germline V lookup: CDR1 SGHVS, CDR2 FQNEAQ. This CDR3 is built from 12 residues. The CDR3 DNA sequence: TGTGCCAGCAGCATCGGTACAGTTGAAGCTTTCTTT. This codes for CASSIGTVEAFF.

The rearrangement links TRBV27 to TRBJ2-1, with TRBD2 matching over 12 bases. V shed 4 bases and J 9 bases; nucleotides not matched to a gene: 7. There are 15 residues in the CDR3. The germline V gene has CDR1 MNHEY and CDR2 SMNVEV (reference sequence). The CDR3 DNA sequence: TGTGCCAGCAGTTCCCCTAGCGGGGGGGCCGGTGAGCAGTTCTTC. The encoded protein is CASSSPSGGAGEQFF.

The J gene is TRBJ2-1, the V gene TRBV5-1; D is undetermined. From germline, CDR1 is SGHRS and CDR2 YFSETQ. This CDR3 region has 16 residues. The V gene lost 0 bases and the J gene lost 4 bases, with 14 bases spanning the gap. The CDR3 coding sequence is TGCGCCAGCAGCTTGGGGGGAAGGTACAGATACAATGAGCAGTTCTTC. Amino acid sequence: CASSLGGRYRYNEQFF.

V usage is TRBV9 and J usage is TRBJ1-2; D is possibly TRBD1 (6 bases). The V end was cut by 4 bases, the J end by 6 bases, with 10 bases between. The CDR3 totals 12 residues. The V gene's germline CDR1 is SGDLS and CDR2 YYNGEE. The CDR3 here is CASSSQGNGYTF. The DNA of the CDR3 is TGTGCCAGCAGCTCTCAGGGGAATGGCTACACCTTC.

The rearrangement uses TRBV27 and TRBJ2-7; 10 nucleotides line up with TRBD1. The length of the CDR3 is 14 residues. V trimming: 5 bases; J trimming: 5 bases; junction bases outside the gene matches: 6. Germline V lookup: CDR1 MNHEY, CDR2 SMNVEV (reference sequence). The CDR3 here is CASSLRDRGNEQYF. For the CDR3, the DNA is TGTGCCAGCAGTCTACGGGACAGGGGCAACGAGCAGTACTTC.